This TCR beta chain was captured in a study of blood T cell repertoires in COVID-19. The overall study: Some COVID-19 samples were acute and others convalescent; all came from the United States, Italy and Spain. PBMCs, B-cell-depleted T cells, or T cells were the source of the cDNA or gDNA that made up the material.

The authors' processing: Amplification of reference gene primers was used by the study to estimate nucleated cell counts. The repertoire was sequenced with immunoSEQ multiplex PCR; TCRdb's copy has only in-frame clones and lacks some. That table gives V, J and clone size, and the DNA gave D and trimming. The sample yields some 68,000 clones, 85% to 90% seen once. V lost 3 bases to trimming and J lost 1 base; unmatched junction nucleotides: 7. Looked up from germline, CDR1 is SGHNT and CDR2 is YYREEE (reference sequence). The CDR3 is made up of 15 amino acids. The origin of this receptor is a man aged 50 to 60 with active COVID-19. The material sequenced was peripheral blood. The rearrangement uses TRBV5-4 and TRBJ2-7, with 7 bases matching TRBD1. CDR3 in amino acids: CASSSGTARSYEQYF. DNA for the CDR3: TGTGCCAGCAGCTCGGGGACAGCGAGGTCCTACGAGCAGTACTTC. The entire variable domain, with the rest obtained from reference TRBV5-4 and TRBJ2-7, is as follows: ETGVTQSPTHLIKTRGQQVTLRCSSQSGHNTVSWYQQALGQGPQFIFQYYREEENGRGNFPPRFSGLQFPNYSSELNVNALELDDSALYLCASSSGTARSYEQYFGPGTRLTVT.